Presented here are 10 T cell receptor beta chains from one specimen sequenced in a study of shared clonotypes between healthy human individuals. Clones were read by immunoSEQ multiplex PCR, and TCRdb kept only the in-frame ones, dropping some. This sample yields just under 350,000 clones, of which less than 85% are seen a single time; more than 9% belongs to the top ten. Sequenced: memory CD4+ T cells sorted from blood. Subset denoted: CD45RA-negative fraction. Receptors were obtained from a man aged 25-45 years in good health.

The chain uses TRBV6-5 and TRBJ1-4; D remains unclear. CDR3 length: 15 amino acids. With 4 bases removed from V and 7 bases from J, the gap between germline ends came to 16 bases. The germline gives CDR1 MNHEY, CDR2 SVGAGI. CDR3: CASSSRGRYGEKLFF. DNA of the CDR3: TGTGCCAGCAGTTCGAGAGGGAGGTACGGTGAAAAACTGTTTTTT.

The chain recombines TRBV2 with TRBJ2-2; TRBD2 aligns across 15 bases. CDR1 and CDR2 from the germline V gene are SNHLY and FYNNEI. This CDR3 region has 15 residues. Trimming took 7 bases from V and 6 from J; bases not matched to a gene: 3. CDR3 coding DNA: TGTGCCAGCAAGGGACTAGCGGGAGGTGCCGGGGAGCTGTTTTTT. This translates into CASKGLAGGAGELFF. Full variable domain (remainder filled in from reference TRBV2 and TRBJ2-2): EPEVTQTPSHQVTQMGQEVILRCVPISNHLYFYWYRQILGQKVEFLVSFYNNEISEKSEIFDDQFSVERPDGSNFTLKIRSTKLEDSAMYFCASKGLAGGAGELFFGEGSRLTVL.

This chain links TRBV6-5 with TRBJ1-5, with D hard to call. This CDR3 has 14 residues. The V gene lost 5 bases and the J gene lost 4 bases, with 12 bases spanning the gap. Germline CDR1 is MNHEY and CDR2 is SVGAGI. The CDR3 reads CASSEHRANQPQHF. In nucleotides, the CDR3 is TGTGCCAGCAGTGAGCACCGGGCGAATCAGCCCCAGCATTTT.

V is TRBV7-3 and J is TRBJ1-5; the match to TRBD1 covers 7 bases. Unmatched junction bases numbered 6, after V lost 5 bases and J lost 2 bases. CDR3 length equals 15 residues. Germline V gene data show CDR1 as SGHTA and CDR2 as FQGTGA. The CDR3 spells CASSKDRARNQPQHF. CDR3 sequence (DNA): TGTGCCAGCAGCAAAGACAGGGCGCGCAATCAGCCCCAGCATTTT.

The chain uses TRBV6-5 and TRBJ2-3; D is unclear. The germline V and J ends were trimmed by 4 bases and 2 bases, with 13 bases remaining between them. Germline assignment: CDR1 MNHEY and CDR2 SVGAGI. This CDR3 has 15 amino acids. CDR3 loop: CASSLGWTVTDTQYF. CDR3 coding DNA: TGTGCCAGCAGTTTAGGTTGGACCGTCACAGATACGCAGTATTTT.

This chain connects TRBV7-2 to TRBJ1-4, with D tentatively TRBD1 (5 bases). CDR1 is SGHTA, CDR2 FQGNSA, per germline. This CDR3 region has 14 residues. Trimming took 1 base from V and 14 from J, leaving 17 bases between them. The CDR3 spells CASSLDLAREGLFF. DNA of the CDR3: TGTGCCAGCAGCTTAGATTTGGCCAGGGAGGGCCTGTTTTTT.

This chain links TRBV25-1 with TRBJ2-7; possibly TRBD2 for D (6 bases). Germline CDR1 MGHDK, CDR2 SYGVNS. The V end lost 5 bases, the J end lost 3 bases, and 14 bases lay between the germline ends. The CDR3 runs 14 residues. The CDR3 protein is CASSSPGEVYEQYF. In DNA form, the CDR3 reads TGTGCCAGCAGTAGCCCCGGGGAGGTCTACGAGCAGTACTTC.

The chain couples TRBV7-9 to TRBJ2-5; maybe TRBD1 (6 bases). From germline, CDR1 is SEHNR and CDR2 FQNEAQ (reference sequence). Between the trimmed V and J ends, which lost 5 bases and 4 bases, there was a span of 20 bases. This CDR3 is 16 amino acids long. The CDR3 protein is CASSRTEAAGGETQYF. The CDR3 coding sequence is TGTGCCAGCAGCCGGACAGAGGCGGCCGGAGGAGAGACCCAGTACTTC.

Here the CDR3 reads CAHRRAAEEEQYF. The CDR3 bases are TGTGCCCATAGGCGGGCGGCGGAGGAAGAGCAGTACTTC. The rearrangement joins TRBV6-1 to TRBJ2-7; tentatively, D is TRBD2 (5 bases). This CDR3 spans 13 amino acids. From germline, CDR1 is MNHNS and CDR2 SASEGT. With 11 bases removed from V and 7 bases from J, the gap between germline ends came to 21 bases.

The chain carries TRBV10-3 and TRBJ2-3, with TRBD1 matching over 7 bases. Germline trimming cut 0 bases from V and 0 bases from J; bases unmatched to any gene: 6. This CDR3 spans 17 amino acids. From germline, CDR1 is ENHRY and CDR2 SYGVKD. For the CDR3, the DNA is TGTGCCATCAGTGAGTCGAGTCAGGGGGATAGCACAGATACGCAGTATTTT. It specifies CAISESSQGDSTDTQYF.